This T cell receptor beta chain was sequenced in a study of cytomegalovirus exposure and HLA in healthy donors. This clone was picked up one time. The J segment lost 0 bases and the V segment lost 0 bases, leaving 4 bases of the junction unmatched. The germline V gene has CDR1 SGHRS and CDR2 YFSETQ. CDR3 length equals 17 residues. The repertoire was sequenced with immunoSEQ multiplex PCR; TCRdb's copy has only in-frame clones and lacks some. In the table there are about 120,000 clones, under 90% of which are singletons. It was the approximately 110-subject validation cohort, separate from the 666-subject first cohort, to which the donors belonged.

The source of this sequence is a woman aged 18-29 years in good health and CMV-seronegative. What was sequenced was PBMCs. The chain is built from TRBV5-1 and TRBJ2-1; 9 bases are a match to TRBD2. CDR3 coding DNA: TGCGCCAGCAGCTTGGGACTAGCGGTAAGCTCCTACAATGAGCAGTTCTTC. Its translation is CASSLGLAVSSYNEQFF.